This T cell receptor (beta chain) was documented in a study of technical replicates of blood from a handful of donors. The ends lost 5 bases at V and 4 bases at J; junction bases unmatched: 3. CDR1 and CDR2 (germline): SGHDN, FVKESK. The CDR3 loop spans 13 amino acids. TCRdb's table, derived via immunoSEQ multiplex PCR, lists solely in-frame clones and lacks some. Here the sample spans over 50,000 clones, roughly 86% being singletons. The receptor comes from a human donor in good health. Some clones in this sample may be carry-over from other donors' samples. The V and J genes are TRBV14 and TRBJ1-2; 8 positions agree with TRBD1. The sample comprised PBMCs. Here the CDR3 reads CASSSGQVYGYTF. The DNA for the CDR3 is TGTGCCAGCAGCTCGGGACAGGTCTATGGCTACACCTTC.